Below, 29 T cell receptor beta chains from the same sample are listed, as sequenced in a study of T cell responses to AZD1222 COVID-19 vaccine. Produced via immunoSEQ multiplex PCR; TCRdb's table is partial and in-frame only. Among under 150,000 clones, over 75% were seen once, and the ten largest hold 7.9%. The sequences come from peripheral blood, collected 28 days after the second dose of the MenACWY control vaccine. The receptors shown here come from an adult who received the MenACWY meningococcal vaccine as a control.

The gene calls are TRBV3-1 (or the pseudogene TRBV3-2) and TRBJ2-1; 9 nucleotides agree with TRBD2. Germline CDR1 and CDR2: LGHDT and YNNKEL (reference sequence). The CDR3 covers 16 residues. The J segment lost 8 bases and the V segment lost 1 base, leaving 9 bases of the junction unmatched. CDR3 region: CASSQAGAGGPYEQFF. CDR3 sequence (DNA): TGTGCCAGCAGCCAAGCCGGGGCGGGAGGGCCCTATGAGCAGTTCTTC.

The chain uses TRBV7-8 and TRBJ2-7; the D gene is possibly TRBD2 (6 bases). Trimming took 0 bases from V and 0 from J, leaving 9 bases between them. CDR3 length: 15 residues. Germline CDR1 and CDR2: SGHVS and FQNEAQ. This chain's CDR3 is CASSLATGSSYEQYF. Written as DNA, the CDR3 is TGTGCCAGCAGCTTAGCCACCGGGAGCTCCTACGAGCAGTACTTC.

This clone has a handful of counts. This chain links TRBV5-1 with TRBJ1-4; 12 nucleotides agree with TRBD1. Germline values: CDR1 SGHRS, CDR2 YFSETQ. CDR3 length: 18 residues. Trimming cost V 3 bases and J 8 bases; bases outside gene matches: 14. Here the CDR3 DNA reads TGCGCCAGCAGCTCAACGGGACAGGGGGCTGTTGGGGGAGAAAAACTGTTTTTT. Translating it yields CASSSTGQGAVGGEKLFF.

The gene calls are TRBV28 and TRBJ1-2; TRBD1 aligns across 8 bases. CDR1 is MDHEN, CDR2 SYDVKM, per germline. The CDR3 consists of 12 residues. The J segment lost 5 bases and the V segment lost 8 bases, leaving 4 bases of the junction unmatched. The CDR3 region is CASDRGVYGYTF. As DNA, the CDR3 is TGTGCCAGCGACAGGGGCGTATATGGCTACACCTTC.

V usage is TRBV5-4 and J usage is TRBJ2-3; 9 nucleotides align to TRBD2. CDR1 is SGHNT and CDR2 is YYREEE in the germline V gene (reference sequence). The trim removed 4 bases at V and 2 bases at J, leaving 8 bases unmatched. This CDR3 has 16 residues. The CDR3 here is CASSQGSGGNTDTQYF. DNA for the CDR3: TGTGCCAGCAGCCAGGGGAGCGGGGGGAACACAGATACGCAGTATTTT.

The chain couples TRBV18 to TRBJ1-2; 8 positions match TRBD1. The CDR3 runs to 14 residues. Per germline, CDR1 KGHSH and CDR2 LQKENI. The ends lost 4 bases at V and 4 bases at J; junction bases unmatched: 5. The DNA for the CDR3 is TGTGCCAGCTCACAGGACAGGGTACGCTATGGCTACACCTTC. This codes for CASSQDRVRYGYTF.

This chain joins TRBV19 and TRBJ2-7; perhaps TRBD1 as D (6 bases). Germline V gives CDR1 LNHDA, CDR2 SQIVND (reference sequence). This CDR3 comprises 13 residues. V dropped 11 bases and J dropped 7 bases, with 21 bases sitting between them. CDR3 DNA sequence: TGTGCCCCGATGGGCGAGGGGGTGGAAGAGCAGTACGTC. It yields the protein CAPMGEGVEEQYV.

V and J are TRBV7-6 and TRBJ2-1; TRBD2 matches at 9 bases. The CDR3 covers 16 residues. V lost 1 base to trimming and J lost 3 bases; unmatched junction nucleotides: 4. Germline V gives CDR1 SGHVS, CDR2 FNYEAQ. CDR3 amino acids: CASSLEAGGSYNEQFF. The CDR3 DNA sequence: TGTGCCAGCAGCTTAGAAGCGGGAGGAAGCTACAATGAGCAGTTCTTC.

The CDR3 DNA follows: TGTGCCAGTAGTAGCCCTCCCGGGACTAGCAGATCCTACAATGAGCAGTTCTTC. It codes for CASSSPPGTSRSYNEQFF. The J gene is TRBJ2-1, the V gene TRBV19, with 9 positions matching TRBD2. The CDR3 is 18 residues long. V dropped 4 bases and J dropped 1; count of bases not matched to a gene: 11. Germline loops: CDR1 LNHDA, CDR2 SQIVND (reference sequence). Full variable domain (missing parts from reference TRBV19 and TRBJ2-1): DGGITQSPKYLFRKEGQNVTLSCEQNLNHDAMYWYRQDPGQGLRLIYYSQIVNDFQKGDIAEGYSVSREKKESFPLTVTSAQKNPTAFYLCASSSPPGTSRSYNEQFFGPGTRLTVL.

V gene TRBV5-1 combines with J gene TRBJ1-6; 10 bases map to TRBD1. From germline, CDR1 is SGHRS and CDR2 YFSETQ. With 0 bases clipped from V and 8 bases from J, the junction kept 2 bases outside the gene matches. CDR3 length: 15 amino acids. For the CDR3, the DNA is TGCGCCAGCAGCTTGGGGGGGACAGGGGATTCACCCCTCCACTTT. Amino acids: CASSLGGTGDSPLHF.

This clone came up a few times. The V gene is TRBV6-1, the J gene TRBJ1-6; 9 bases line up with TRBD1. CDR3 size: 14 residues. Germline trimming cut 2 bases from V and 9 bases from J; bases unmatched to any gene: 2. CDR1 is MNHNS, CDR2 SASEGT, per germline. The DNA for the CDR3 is TGTGCCAGCAGTGAACGGGGACAGGGTTCACCCCTCCACTTT. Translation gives CASSERGQGSPLHF.

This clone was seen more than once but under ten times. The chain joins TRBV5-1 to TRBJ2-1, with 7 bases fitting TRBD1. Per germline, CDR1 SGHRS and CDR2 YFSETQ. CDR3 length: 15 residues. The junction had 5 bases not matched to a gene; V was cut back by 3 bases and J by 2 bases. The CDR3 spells CASSYDRDAYNEQFF. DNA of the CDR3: TGCGCCAGCAGCTACGACAGGGACGCCTACAATGAGCAGTTCTTC. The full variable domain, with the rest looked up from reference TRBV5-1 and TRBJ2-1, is KAGVTQTPRYLIKTRGQQVTLSCSPISGHRSVSWYQQTPGQGLQFLFEYFSETQRNKGNFPGRFSGRQFSNSRSEMNVSTLELGDSALYLCASSYDRDAYNEQFFGPGTRLTVL.

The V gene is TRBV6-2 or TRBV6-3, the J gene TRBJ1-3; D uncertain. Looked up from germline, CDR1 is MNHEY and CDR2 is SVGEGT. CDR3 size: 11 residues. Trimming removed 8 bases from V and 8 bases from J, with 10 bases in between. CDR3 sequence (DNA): TGTGCCAGCGGCCCCCGTGACACCATATATTTT. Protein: CASGPRDTIYF.

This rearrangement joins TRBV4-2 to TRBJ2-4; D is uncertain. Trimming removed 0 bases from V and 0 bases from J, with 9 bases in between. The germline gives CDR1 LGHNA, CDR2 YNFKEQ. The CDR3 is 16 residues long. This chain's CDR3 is CASSQDLGIAKNIQYF. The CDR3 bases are TGTGCCAGCAGCCAAGATCTAGGGATAGCCAAAAACATTCAGTACTTC.

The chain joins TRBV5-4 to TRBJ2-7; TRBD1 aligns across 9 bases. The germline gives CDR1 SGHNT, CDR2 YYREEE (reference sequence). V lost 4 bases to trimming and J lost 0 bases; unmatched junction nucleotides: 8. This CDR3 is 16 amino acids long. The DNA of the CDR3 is TGTGCCAGCAGCCCAGGGACAGGGAGAAGCTCCTACGAGCAGTACTTC. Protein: CASSPGTGRSSYEQYF.

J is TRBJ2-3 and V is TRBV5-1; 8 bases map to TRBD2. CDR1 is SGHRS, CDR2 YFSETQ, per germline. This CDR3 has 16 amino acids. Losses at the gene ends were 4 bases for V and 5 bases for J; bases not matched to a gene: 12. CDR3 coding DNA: TGCGCCAGCAGCACCGAACCAGCGGGGGTGGAAGATACGCAGTATTTT. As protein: CASSTEPAGVEDTQYF. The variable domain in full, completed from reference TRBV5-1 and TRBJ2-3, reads KAGVTQTPRYLIKTRGQQVTLSCSPISGHRSVSWYQQTPGQGLQFLFEYFSETQRNKGNFPGRFSGRQFSNSRSEMNVSTLELGDSALYLCASSTEPAGVEDTQYFGPGTRLTVL.

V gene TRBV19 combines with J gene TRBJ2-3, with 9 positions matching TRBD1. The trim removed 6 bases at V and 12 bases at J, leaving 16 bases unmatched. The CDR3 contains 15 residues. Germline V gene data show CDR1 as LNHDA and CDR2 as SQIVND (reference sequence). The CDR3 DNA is TGTGCCAGTAGCCGGACAGGGGCCTCTACTAGGCTACAGTATTTT. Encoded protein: CASSRTGASTRLQYF.

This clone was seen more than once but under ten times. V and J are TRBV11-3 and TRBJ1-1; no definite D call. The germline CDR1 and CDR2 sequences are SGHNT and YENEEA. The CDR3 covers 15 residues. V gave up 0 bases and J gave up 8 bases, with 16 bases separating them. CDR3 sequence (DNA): TGTGCCAGCAGCTTAGATAGCCGGCCAAGTATAGAAGCTTTCTTT. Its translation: CASSLDSRPSIEAFF.

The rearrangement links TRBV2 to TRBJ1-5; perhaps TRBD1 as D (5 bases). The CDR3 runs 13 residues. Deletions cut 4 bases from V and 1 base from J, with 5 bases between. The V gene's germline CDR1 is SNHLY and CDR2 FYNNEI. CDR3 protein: CASSGGSNQPQHF. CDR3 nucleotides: TGTGCCAGCAGTGGGGGGAGCAATCAGCCCCAGCATTTT. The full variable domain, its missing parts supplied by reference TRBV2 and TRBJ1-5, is EPEVTQTPSHQVTQMGQEVILRCVPISNHLYFYWYRQILGQKVEFLVSFYNNEISEKSEIFDDQFSVERPDGSNFTLKIRSTKLEDSAMYFCASSGGSNQPQHFGDGTRLSIL.

The CDR3 coding sequence is TGTGCCAGCGGCTCGGAAGGTTACTCCTACAATGAGCAGTTCTTC. It is translated as CASGSEGYSYNEQFF. J is TRBJ2-1 and V is TRBV7-3; D is undetermined. The CDR3 extends over 15 amino acids. Trimming cost V 8 bases and J 0 bases, with 14 bases left between them. Germline V gives CDR1 SGHTA, CDR2 FQGTGA.

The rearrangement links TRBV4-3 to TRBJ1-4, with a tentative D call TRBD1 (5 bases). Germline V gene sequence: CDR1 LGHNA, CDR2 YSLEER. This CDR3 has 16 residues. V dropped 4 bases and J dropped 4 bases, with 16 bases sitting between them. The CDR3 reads CASSRYGAGSNEKLFF. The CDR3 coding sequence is TGCGCCAGCAGCCGGTATGGGGCGGGGAGTAATGAAAAACTGTTTTTT.

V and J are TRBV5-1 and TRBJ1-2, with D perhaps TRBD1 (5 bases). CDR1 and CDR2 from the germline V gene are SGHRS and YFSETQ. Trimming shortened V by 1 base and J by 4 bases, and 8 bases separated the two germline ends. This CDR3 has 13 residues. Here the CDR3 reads CASSLRDGYGYTF. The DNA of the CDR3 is TGCGCCAGCAGCTTGCGGGACGGCTATGGCTACACCTTC.

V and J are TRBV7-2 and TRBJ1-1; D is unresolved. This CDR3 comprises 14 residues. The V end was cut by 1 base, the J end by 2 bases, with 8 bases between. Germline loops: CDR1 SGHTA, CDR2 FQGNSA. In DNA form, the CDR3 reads TGTGCCAGCAGCTTAGTCGGCCCCAACACTGAAGCTTTCTTT. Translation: CASSLVGPNTEAFF. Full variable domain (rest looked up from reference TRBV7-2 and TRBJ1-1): GAGVSQSPSNKVTEKGKDVELRCDPISGHTALYWYRQSLGQGLEFLIYFQGNSAPDKSGLPSDRFSAERTGGSVSTLTIQRTQQEDSAVYLCASSLVGPNTEAFFGQGTRLTVV.

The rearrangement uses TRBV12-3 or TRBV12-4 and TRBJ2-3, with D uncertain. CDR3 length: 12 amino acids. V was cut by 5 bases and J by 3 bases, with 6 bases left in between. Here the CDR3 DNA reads TGTGCCAGCAGTGCAAGTACAGATACGCAGTATTTT. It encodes CASSASTDTQYF.

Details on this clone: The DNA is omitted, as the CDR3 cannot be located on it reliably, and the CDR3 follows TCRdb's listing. The CDR3 protein is CASSDVAGGSFF. The chain combines TRBV10-2 with TRBJ2-1; TRBD2 is the table's D call, not checked against the DNA. The CDR3 region is 12 residues in length, termini included. CDR1 is WSHSY, CDR2 SAAADI, per germline.

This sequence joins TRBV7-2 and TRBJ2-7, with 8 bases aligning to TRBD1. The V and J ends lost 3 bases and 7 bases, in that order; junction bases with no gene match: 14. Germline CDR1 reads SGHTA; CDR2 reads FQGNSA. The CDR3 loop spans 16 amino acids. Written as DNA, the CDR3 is TGTGCCAGCAGCTTCTCCGGGTCAGGGGGCCTGGGGGAGCAGTACTTC. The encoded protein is CASSFSGSGGLGEQYF.

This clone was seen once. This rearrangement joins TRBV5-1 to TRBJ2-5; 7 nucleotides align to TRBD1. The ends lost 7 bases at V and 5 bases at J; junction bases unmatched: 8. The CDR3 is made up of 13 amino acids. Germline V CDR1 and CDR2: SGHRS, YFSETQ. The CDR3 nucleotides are TGCGCCAGCCGGACGACAGGGAAGGAGACCCAGTACTTC. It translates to CASRTTGKETQYF. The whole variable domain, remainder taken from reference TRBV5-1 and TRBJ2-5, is KAGVTQTPRYLIKTRGQQVTLSCSPISGHRSVSWYQQTPGQGLQFLFEYFSETQRNKGNFPGRFSGRQFSNSRSEMNVSTLELGDSALYLCASRTTGKETQYFGPGTRLLVL.

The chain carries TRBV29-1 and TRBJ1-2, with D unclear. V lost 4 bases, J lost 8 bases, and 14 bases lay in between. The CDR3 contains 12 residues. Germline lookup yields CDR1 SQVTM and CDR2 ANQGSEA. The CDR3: CSVGTSGRGYTF. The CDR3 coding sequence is TGCAGCGTTGGGACCTCCGGCCGGGGCTACACCTTC.

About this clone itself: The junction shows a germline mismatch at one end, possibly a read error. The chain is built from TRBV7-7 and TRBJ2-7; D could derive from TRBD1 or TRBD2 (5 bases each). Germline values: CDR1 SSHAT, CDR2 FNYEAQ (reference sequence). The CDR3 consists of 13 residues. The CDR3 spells CASSPPGAEEQYF. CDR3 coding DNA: TGTGCTAGCAGCCCCCCCGGGGCGGAGGAGCAGTACTTC.